This entry lists 22 T cell receptor beta chains sequenced from one sample in a study of post-analysis software for immune sequencing data. General study points: Roughly 5 TRBV segments (TRBV5-6, TRBV5-1 and TRBV20-1 among them) occurred more frequently in patients than in controls.

Unique molecular identifiers were carried by the TCR beta cDNA libraries. TCRdb redid the calling of the PCR reads with MiXCR, one entry per CDR3 protein. The sample has hundreds of thousands of distinct CDR3 sequences, less than 35% seen once. The antigens for these receptors are not known. Specimen: blood. The receptor set was obtained from a girl aged 5-17 years with multiple sclerosis.

Regarding this clonotype: The CDR3 end shows no conserved phenylalanine or tryptophan, and so a read error is likely. V gene TRBV7-2 combines with J gene TRBJ2-7, with TRBD2 identical over 8 bases. The ends lost 4 bases at V and 7 bases at J; junction bases unmatched: 6. The CDR3 covers 13 residues. In germline, CDR1 is SGHTA, CDR2 FQGNSA. Here the CDR3 reads CASSSTGGLEQYS. DNA for the CDR3: TGTGCCAGCAGCTCGACGGGGGGGCTTGAGCAGTACTCC.

This rearrangement joins TRBV7-2 to TRBJ1-2, with D possibly matching TRBD1 (6 bases). Trimming took 0 bases from V and 4 from J, leaving 12 bases between them. The CDR3 runs 15 residues. Germline V lookup: CDR1 SGHTA, CDR2 FQGNSA. In DNA form, the CDR3 reads TGTGCCAGCAGCTTAGCGGGGCAGGGGACCTATGGCTACACCTTC. Protein sequence: CASSLAGQGTYGYTF.

The chain couples TRBV5-6 to TRBJ1-4; 11 bases are shared with TRBD1. The germline V gene has CDR1 SGHDT and CDR2 YYEEEE. The CDR3 spans 12 residues. The V segment lost 4 bases and the J segment 16 bases; nucleotides outside the gene matches: 6. CDR3 protein: CASSPGQGERFF. In DNA, the CDR3 is TGTGCCAGCAGCCCGGGACAGGGGGAACGGTTTTTT. The full variable domain, with the rest looked up from reference TRBV5-6 and TRBJ1-4, is DAGVTQSPTHLIKTRGQQVTLRCSPKSGHDTVSWYQQALGQGPQFIFQYYEEEERQRGNFPDRFSGHQFPNYSSELNVNALLLGDSALYLCASSPGQGERFFGSGTQLSVL.

This rearrangement joins TRBV12-3 or TRBV12-4 to TRBJ2-1; 9 bases agree with TRBD2. The CDR3 loop spans 18 amino acids. With 5 bases clipped from V and 3 bases from J, the junction kept 14 bases outside the gene matches. In DNA, the CDR3 is TGTGCCAGCAGTACCCCCCGCCTTGCTAGCGGGATCTACAATGAGCAGTTCTTC. Its protein product is CASSTPRLASGIYNEQFF.

To note about this clonotype: An end of the junction differs from the germline gene, which may be a read error. The genes are TRBV7-8 and TRBJ2-7, with a weak D call TRBD2 (5 bases). Per germline, CDR1 SGHVS and CDR2 FQNEAQ. This CDR3 has 14 residues. In DNA form, the CDR3 reads TGTGCCAGCAGCCTAGCTTTGCATTCCTACGAGCAGTACTTC. This codes for CASSLALHSYEQYF.

The rearrangement links TRBV9 to TRBJ2-7; 7 bases map to TRBD1. The tail of the sequence fits TRBJ2-5 better, so the J call may be wrong. Germline CDR1 and CDR2: SGDLS and YYNGEE. The CDR3 is 13 residues long. As DNA, the CDR3 is TGTGCCAGCAGTTATCAGGGGGAAGAGACCCAGTACTTC. Translation: CASSYQGEETQYF.

This clonotype was observed a handful of times. The chain employs TRBV2 and TRBJ2-7; 8 bases align to TRBD2. Trimming at V came to 6 bases and at J to 4 bases, leaving 14 bases not matched to a gene. The CDR3 consists of 16 residues. The germline CDR1 and CDR2 sequences are SNHLY and FYNNEI. CDR3 sequence reads: CASSDPEQREWYEQYF. The CDR3 nucleotides are TGTGCCAGCAGCGACCCAGAGCAGCGGGAGTGGTACGAGCAGTACTTC.

Here the CDR3 reads CASSWEPGTEAFF. CDR3 nucleotides: TGTGCCAGCAGCTGGGAGCCGGGCACTGAAGCTTTCTTT. This chain connects TRBV7-9 to TRBJ1-1; D is uncertain. Trimming shortened V by 4 bases and J by 4 bases, and 10 bases separated the two germline ends. CDR3 length equals 13 residues. The germline gives CDR1 SEHNR, CDR2 FQNEAQ (reference sequence).

This clonotype was seen ten or more times. This chain connects TRBV20-1 to TRBJ2-5; D perhaps matches TRBD2 (5 bases). Germline V gene sequence: CDR1 DFQATT, CDR2 SNEGSKA (reference sequence). CDR3 length: 11 amino acids. The ends were cut back, 3 bases at V and 3 bases at J, with 5 bases in the middle. The CDR3 DNA reads as TGCAGTGCTAGGGGAGAAGAGACCCAGTACTTC. Its translation: CSARGEETQYF.

The sample holds one count of this clonotype. V is TRBV5-5 and J is TRBJ2-1; a weak D match, TRBD2 (5 bases). Deletions cut 0 bases from V and 4 bases from J, with 11 bases between. Germline CDR1 and CDR2: SGHKS and YYEKEE (reference sequence). This CDR3 region has 15 residues. The CDR3, as DNA: TGTGCCAGCAGCTTGGGGGTAGCGCCTTACAATGAGCAGTTCTTC. Its protein product is CASSLGVAPYNEQFF. Variable domain in full (rest from reference TRBV5-5 and TRBJ2-1): DAGVTQSPTHLIKTRGQQVTLRCSPISGHKSVSWYQQVLGQGPQFIFQYYEKEERGRGNFPDRFSARQFPNYSSELNVNALLLGDSALYLCASSLGVAPYNEQFFGPGTRLTVL.

This clonotype has a handful of counts. One end of the junction is discordant with germline, which a read error may explain. The J gene is TRBJ2-2, the V gene TRBV27; D is undetermined. CDR3 length equals 15 residues. Germline V lookup: CDR1 MNHEY, CDR2 SMNVEV (reference sequence). For the CDR3, the DNA is TGTGTCAGCAGTTTGTTTCTATCGAACACCGGGGAGCTGTTTTTT. Encoded protein: CVSSLFLSNTGELFF.

This clonotype has a handful of counts. V is TRBV6-5 and J is TRBJ1-1; possibly TRBD1 for D (5 bases). The germline V and J ends were trimmed by 11 bases and 0 bases, with 13 bases remaining between them. Germline V CDR1 and CDR2: MNHEY, SVGAGI. The CDR3 totals 13 residues. CDR3 nucleotide sequence: TGTGCCTCCCACGGGGGACTGAACACTGAAGCTTTCTTT. Translating gives CASHGGLNTEAFF.

A few counts support this clonotype. The chain is built from TRBV20-1 and TRBJ2-5; D is unresolved. V dropped 0 bases and J dropped 2 bases, with 10 bases sitting between them. The CDR3 runs to 14 residues. Germline CDR1 DFQATT, CDR2 SNEGSKA (reference sequence). The CDR3 sequence: CSARDRATQETQYF. CDR3 bases: TGCAGTGCTAGAGATCGGGCAACTCAAGAGACCCAGTACTTC.

This clonotype was seen a few times. The V call is TRBV7-8, the J call TRBJ2-7, with D possibly matching TRBD1 (6 bases). The CDR3 length is 12 residues. CDR1 is SGHVS and CDR2 is FQNEAQ in the germline V gene. V was trimmed by 6 bases and J by 6 bases, leaving 12 bases between them. The CDR3 sequence is CASRPTGSEQYF. The CDR3 DNA reads TGTGCCAGCAGGCCGACAGGATCCGAGCAGTACTTC.

The rearrangement uses TRBV12-3 or TRBV12-4 and TRBJ2-7; D is perhaps TRBD1 (6 bases). CDR3 size: 13 residues. Trimming pared 6 bases from V and 3 bases from J, leaving 12 bases between. CDR3 coding DNA: TGTGCCAGCAGCCGGGACATGGACTACGAGCAGTACTTC. Translation gives CASSRDMDYEQYF.

The genes are TRBV28 and TRBJ1-4; TRBD1 matches at 7 bases. From germline, CDR1 is MDHEN and CDR2 SYDVKM. V shed 5 bases and J 10 bases; nucleotides not matched to a gene: 19. There are 17 residues in the CDR3. The CDR3, as DNA: TGTGCCAGCAGTACCAGGGGGGGGGGACACCGCTGGGGAAAACTGTTTTTT. Translated: CASSTRGGGHRWGKLFF.

A few counts support this clonotype. V is TRBV27 and J is TRBJ2-1; weak D call: TRBD1 (6 bases). Trimming took 5 bases from V and 3 from J, leaving 11 bases between them. Germline assignment: CDR1 MNHEY and CDR2 SMNVEV (reference sequence). This CDR3 region has 14 residues. DNA for the CDR3: TGTGCCAGCAGTGAAGGGACACACTACAATGAGCAGTTCTTC. This codes for CASSEGTHYNEQFF.

As for this clonotype: Relative to the germline gene, one junction end is altered; a read error may explain this. V and J are TRBV7-7 and TRBJ2-1; 11 bases map to TRBD2. Germline-derived CDR1 and CDR2 are SSHAT and FNYEAQ (reference sequence). The CDR3 is 15 residues long. Here the CDR3 reads CASSSGLAGNNEQFF. The CDR3 DNA follows: TGTGCTAGCAGCTCCGGACTAGCGGGTAACAATGAGCAGTTCTTC. Full variable domain (outside the CDR3, taken from reference TRBV7-7 and TRBJ2-1): GAGVSQSPRYKVTKRGQDVTLRCDPISSHATLYWYQQALGQGPEFLTYFNYEAQPDKSGLPSDRFSAERPEGSISTLTIQRTEQRDSAMYRCASSSGLAGNNEQFFGPGTRLTVL.

Turning to this clonotype: One base away lies a much larger clone, so this may be a sequencing read error. The chain employs TRBV7-2 and TRBJ2-7; D is possibly TRBD2 (6 bases). V was pared by 0 bases and J by 7 bases, with 16 bases between. Germline V CDR1 and CDR2: SGHTA, FQGNSA. The CDR3 sequence is 15 residues long. The CDR3 DNA reads as TGTGCCAGCAGCTTAGCGGCGGGGTTCGGGGGTGAGCAGTACTTC. Protein: CASSLAAGFGGEQYF. The whole variable domain, remainder taken from reference TRBV7-2 and TRBJ2-7, is GAGVSQSPSNKVTEKGKDVELRCDPISGHTALYWYRQSLGQGLEFLIYFQGNSAPDKSGLPSDRFSAERTGGSVSTLTIQRTQQEDSAVYLCASSLAAGFGGEQYFGPGTRLTVT.

The chain couples TRBV5-1 to TRBJ2-1; a possible D gene is TRBD2 (5 bases). Germline V gene sequence: CDR1 SGHRS, CDR2 YFSETQ. The CDR3 has 17 residues. Deletions cut 8 bases from V and 6 bases from J, with 27 bases between. The CDR3 is CASHPSYWTSHPNEQFF. The CDR3, as DNA: TGCGCCAGTCACCCTAGCTATTGGACCAGTCATCCCAATGAGCAGTTCTTC.

The sample holds a few counts of this clonotype. The rearrangement joins TRBV24-1 to TRBJ2-7; 9 positions agree with TRBD2. The germline V gene encodes CDR1 KGHDR and CDR2 SFDVKD. Losses at the gene ends were 4 bases for V and 3 bases for J; bases not matched to a gene: 0. CDR3 length equals 13 residues. The CDR3 region is CATSEREGYEQYF. CDR3 in DNA: TGTGCCACCAGTGAGCGGGAGGGCTACGAGCAGTACTTC.

This clonotype was recorded a few times. The chain combines TRBV19 with TRBJ1-1, with 9 bases aligning to TRBD1. Germline V gene sequence: CDR1 LNHDA, CDR2 SQIVND (reference sequence). V lost 3 bases, J lost 1 base, and 3 bases stayed unmatched. This CDR3 has 15 residues. The CDR3 loop is CASSIGTGRNTEAFF. CDR3 bases: TGTGCCAGTAGTATTGGGACAGGGAGGAACACTGAAGCTTTCTTT.